This TCR beta chain originates from a study of regulatory T cells in long-lasting Graves disease. Time point given: persistent/refractory GD, antithyroid drugs over 5 years with positive TRAb. PBMC-derived RNA was used for the TCR library. Staff took about 9 milliliters of peripheral blood and put it into EDTA tubes. Regarding this clonotype: Its cognate antigen is unknown.

Points from the study as a whole: Favored gene segments in persistent disease were TRBV28, TRBJ1-2 and TRBJ2-5. Among the persistent patients, some 2,900 public clonotypes were shared, more than the approximately 970 shared among new patients.

Arm-PCR of CDR3 regions and iRepertoire HTBI primers were used to build TCR beta libraries. TCRdb processed the multiplex PCR reads anew with MiXCR; each CDR3 protein has one entry. This sample has 300,000 to 500,000 distinct CDR3 sequences; around 21% occur once, and the top ten carry around 20%. Germline V gene lookup returns CDR1 SGHRS and CDR2 YFSETQ. This CDR3 spans 13 amino acids. V shed 9 bases and J 5 bases; nucleotides not matched to a gene: 8. The sample here was peripheral blood mononuclear cells (PBMCs), taken when the disease was refractory, from a patient treated with antithyroid drugs. The origin of this receptor is a female donor with Graves disease. This chain joins TRBV5-1 and TRBJ2-5; 9 nucleotides align to TRBD2. The chain's CDR3 is CATRTSVMETQYF. CDR3 DNA sequence: TGCGCCACCCGGACTAGCGTAATGGAGACCCAGTACTTC.